This T cell receptor (beta chain) was observed in a study of blood T cell repertoires in COVID-19 (dated by TCRdb to 2018 to 2020). In terms of the full investigation: Samples from collaborators originated in the United States, Italy and Spain and spanned both the acute and convalescent phases of COVID-19. The prospective study material was composed of cDNA or gDNA derived from T cells, B-cell-depleted T cells, or PBMCs. Deeply sampled blood TCRbeta repertoires from subjects exposed to, actively infected with, or recovered from COVID-19 were included in the dataset. A freely available public database, intended as a resource for researchers studying the immune response to SARS-CoV-2, is where the repertoires were released. Samples came from the ongoing ImmuneRACE study (first 160 participants) plus 1,254 subjects from 6 global collaborators. A de-identified subject ID, COVID-19 status, age in years and sex were almost always included in the sample metadata. Where HLA class I and class II types were available, the types were taken from metadata supplied by the sample provider, not from assay-based typing.

Notes on this clone: Its antigen is currently not known. Base qualities were left out, and no much larger clone turns up one base away.

Overall study results and their limits: How much clinical and demographic metadata was included differed by source and by participant, and the metadata was provided uncurated.

The immunoSEQ Assay, a bias-controlled multiplex PCR, was used to amplify TCRbeta CDR3 regions from genomic DNA. The source study handled its data this way. Nucleated cell counts per sample were estimated from amplification of reference gene primers within the assay. To quantify the absolute abundance of each unique TCRbeta CDR3 rearrangement, sequence reads were collapsed and filtered. Productive Simpson clonality was computed per sample as the square root of Simpson's diversity index over productive rearrangements. Here the immuneACCESS table is served through TCRdb, limited to in-frame sequences with V and J called. Missing clones are a known gap in these copies; in checked studies unresolved V genes cover under half, and the rest lacks a known reason. That table supplies the V and J calls and clone size; D and trimming were determined from the DNA. The sample data list roughly 180,000 clones, and about 80% of these were observed just once. Jointly, the top ten make up approximately 15% of the sample.

Taken from the germline V gene, the CDR1 and CDR2 loops are KGHSH and LQKENI. The CDR3 has 14 amino acids, counting the end cysteine and phenylalanine. The CDR3 DNA has 42 bases and is translated from base 1. For this chain, trimming is 6 bases at the V end and 2 bases at the J end, and the number of junction bases without a gene match is 6. Participants in the prospective study were aged about 18 to 95 years, lived in 20 to 25 United States geographic areas, and enrolled through a virtual design. Cohort assignment in the prospective study relied on participant-reported clinical history from a screening survey and a study questionnaire. Exposed participants had been in contact, within 2 weeks of entering the study, with a person who had a PCR-confirmed or clinician-diagnosed case of COVID-19. In the prospective study, mobile phlebotomists collected whole blood, serum and a nasopharyngeal or oropharyngeal swab from each participant. Prospective study participants could optionally give additional blood draws and questionnaires over an approximately two-month period. Prospective study blood samples were shipped either frozen or at room temperature before DNA extraction.

The sequence was obtained from a man aged 55 to 70 who had been exposed to COVID-19. Sequenced sample: PBMCs or T cells enriched from blood (not recorded which). The V and J segments used are TRBV18 and TRBJ1-2; 7 middle bases align to TRBD1. This receptor carries the CDR3 CASSLRQGNYGYTF. The DNA is TGTGCCAGCTCTCTTCGACAGGGAAACTATGGCTACACCTTC.